This T cell receptor (beta chain) was sequenced for a study of blood T cell repertoires in COVID-19. The wider study: From the United States, Italy and Spain came samples of acute and convalescent COVID-19.

Here immunoSEQ multiplex PCR was the method, and the copy in TCRdb shows in-frame clones only, minus some. The sample lists around 31,000 clones; 75% to 90% were seen once. The length of the CDR3 is 19 residues. Deletions cut 0 bases from V and 5 bases from J, with 22 bases between. The genes are TRBV23-1 and TRBJ2-2; TRBD1 might be the D (6 bases). TRBV23-1 is known as an ORF, though its function is uncertain. The TCR sequence derives from a man at least 80 years old with acute or convalescent COVID-19. Sequencing input: peripheral blood. DNA of the CDR3: TGCGCCAGCAGTCAATCTAAGAACAGACAGGCGAGACGTACCGGGGAGCTGTTTTTT. This translates into CASSQSKNRQARRTGELFF.